This entry lists 8 T cell receptor beta chains sequenced from one sample in a study of cytomegalovirus exposure and HLA in healthy donors. Libraries were prepared by immunoSEQ multiplex PCR; TCRdb keeps only in-frame clonotypes and omits some of them. The sample contains tens of thousands of clones, 70% to 90% of which appear only once. Sequencing input: PBMCs. Receptor source: a woman aged 18-30 years in good health and CMV-seronegative.

The V gene is TRBV19, the J gene TRBJ2-1; TRBD2 aligns across 11 bases. The germline V gene encodes CDR1 LNHDA and CDR2 SQIVND (reference sequence). The CDR3 covers 15 residues. Germline trimming cut 4 bases from V and 4 bases from J; bases unmatched to any gene: 3. DNA of the CDR3: TGTGCCAGTAGTACCGGGACTAGCGGATACAATGAGCAGTTCTTC. Amino acid sequence: CASSTGTSGYNEQFF. Based on the CDR3 plus reference TRBV19 and TRBJ2-1, the full variable domain is DGGITQSPKYLFRKEGQNVTLSCEQNLNHDAMYWYRQDPGQGLRLIYYSQIVNDFQKGDIAEGYSVSREKKESFPLTVTSAQKNPTAFYLCASSTGTSGYNEQFFGPGTRLTVL.

This chain uses TRBV30 with TRBJ1-1; D possibly corresponds to TRBD1 (6 bases). CDR3 length equals 14 residues. Trimming removed 0 bases at V and 5 bases at J, with 13 bases between. The germline CDR1 and CDR2 sequences are GTSNPN and SVGIG (reference sequence). The CDR3 reads CAWSVWAGVTEAFF. The CDR3 DNA reads as TGTGCCTGGAGTGTATGGGCAGGGGTAACTGAAGCTTTCTTT.

The chain uses TRBV5-1 and TRBJ1-1; D gene unclear. The V and J ends lost 0 bases and 1 base respectively, with 19 bases between them. The CDR3 runs to 18 residues. From germline, CDR1 is SGHRS and CDR2 YFSETQ. The CDR3 region is CASSLVGLIPGSNTEAFF. CDR3 nucleotides: TGCGCCAGCAGCTTGGTTGGCCTCATCCCGGGGTCGAACACTGAAGCTTTCTTT.

The J gene is TRBJ2-7, the V gene TRBV2; D possibly corresponds to TRBD2 (5 bases). The CDR3 runs to 15 residues. V gave up 2 bases and J gave up 3 bases, with 14 bases separating them. Germline values: CDR1 SNHLY, CDR2 FYNNEI. The CDR3 loop reads CASSERGMGLYEQYF. The CDR3 DNA follows: TGTGCCAGCAGTGAACGGGGTATGGGCCTCTACGAGCAGTACTTC.

V usage is TRBV5-1 and J usage is TRBJ2-2, with 15 nucleotides matching TRBD2. Germline trimming cut 3 bases from V and 7 bases from J; bases unmatched to any gene: 4. The CDR3 length is 16 residues. Germline-derived CDR1 and CDR2 are SGHRS and YFSETQ. The CDR3 loop reads CASSSWTSGGGGELFF. The CDR3 nucleotides are TGCGCCAGCAGCTCCTGGACTAGCGGGGGGGGCGGGGAGCTGTTTTTT. The full variable domain, rest sourced from reference TRBV5-1 and TRBJ2-2, is KAGVTQTPRYLIKTRGQQVTLSCSPISGHRSVSWYQQTPGQGLQFLFEYFSETQRNKGNFPGRFSGRQFSNSRSEMNVSTLELGDSALYLCASSSWTSGGGGELFFGEGSRLTVL.

This chain joins TRBV28 and TRBJ2-5; 14 bases map to TRBD2. V shed 6 bases, J shed 7 bases, and the junction held 16 bases outside the gene matches. Per the germline V gene, CDR1 is MDHEN and CDR2 is SYDVKM. CDR3 length: 18 amino acids. Here the CDR3 reads CASSQYMTSGRAEGTQYF. The DNA for the CDR3 is TGTGCCAGCAGCCAATATATGACTAGCGGGAGGGCCGAGGGGACCCAGTACTTC.

The chain carries TRBV7-9 and TRBJ2-7, with 10 nucleotides matching TRBD2. Per the germline V gene, CDR1 is SEHNR and CDR2 is FQNEAQ (reference sequence). This CDR3 has 17 amino acids. Trimming at V came to 1 base and at J to 2 bases, leaving 8 bases not matched to a gene. The CDR3 nucleotides read TGTGCCAGCAGCTTAGGGCTAGCGGGAGTGAGTACCTACGAGCAGTACTTC. Encoded protein: CASSLGLAGVSTYEQYF.

V usage is TRBV12-5 and J usage is TRBJ2-3, with D perhaps TRBD2 (5 bases). The CDR3 is made up of 12 amino acids. V dropped 7 bases and J dropped 3 bases, with 8 bases sitting between them. Germline V gene sequence: CDR1 LGHNT, CDR2 FRNRAP. The CDR3 nucleotides are TGTGCTAGTGCCCAGCGGACAGATACGCAGTATTTT. Protein product: CASAQRTDTQYF.